The 22 T cell receptor beta chains reported below all come from one sample, sequenced in a study of blood T cell repertoires in COVID-19. The assay was immunoSEQ multiplex PCR, and TCRdb's table has in-frame clones only and misses some. The sample shows 260,000 or so clones, about 80% of them seen only once. The source material was PBMCs or T cells enriched from blood (not recorded which). All receptors come from a middle-aged woman who had been exposed to COVID-19.

The rearrangement uses TRBV9 and TRBJ1-2, with 7 bases matching TRBD1. Trimming removed 0 bases from V and 8 bases from J; junction bases left unmatched: 13. The germline gives CDR1 SGDLS, CDR2 YYNGEE. This CDR3 is 16 amino acids long. Here the CDR3 DNA reads TGTGCCAGCAGCGTAGAAGTGACAGGGAATCTTGGCGGCTACACCTTC. Its protein is CASSVEVTGNLGGYTF. Full variable domain (missing parts from reference TRBV9 and TRBJ1-2): DSGVTQTPKHLITATGQRVTLRCSPRSGDLSVYWYQQSLDQGLQFLIQYYNGEERAKGNILERFSAQQFPDLHSELNLSSLELGDSALYFCASSVEVTGNLGGYTFGSGTRLTVV.

This clone was recorded a few times. This sequence joins TRBV7-9 and TRBJ1-4; 11 positions agree with TRBD1. Looked up from germline, CDR1 is SEHNR and CDR2 is FQNEAQ (reference sequence). V lost 6 bases, J lost 8 bases, and 14 bases stayed unmatched. The CDR3 is made up of 17 amino acids. In DNA form, the CDR3 reads TGTGCCAGCAGACCACCAGAAAGGGACAGGGGGAGGGAAAAACTGTTTTTT. This codes for CASRPPERDRGREKLFF. Using reference TRBV7-9 and TRBJ1-4 for the parts outside the CDR3, the full variable domain is DTGVSQNPRHKITKRGQNVTFRCDPISEHNRLYWYRQTLGQGPEFLTYFQNEAQLEKSRLLSDRFSAERPKGSFSTLEIQRTEQGDSAMYLCASRPPERDRGREKLFFGSGTQLSVL.

The chain combines TRBV27 with TRBJ1-5; perhaps TRBD1 as D (6 bases). The CDR3 consists of 18 residues. V lost 5 bases, J lost 0 bases, and 20 bases lay in between. The germline V gene has CDR1 MNHEY and CDR2 SMNVEV (reference sequence). The DNA for the CDR3 is TGTGCCAGCAGTCGGACAGCCTTAAATTTCTATAGCAATCAGCCCCAGCATTTT. Protein: CASSRTALNFYSNQPQHF.

V is TRBV27 and J is TRBJ1-5, with no clear D. CDR1 and CDR2 (germline): MNHEY, SMNVEV (reference sequence). CDR3 length: 13 residues. The V end lost 5 bases, the J end lost 5 bases, and 10 bases lay between the germline ends. CDR3 sequence: CASSRENYQPQHF. The CDR3 DNA reads as TGTGCCAGCAGTCGGGAGAACTATCAGCCCCAGCATTTT.

The chain links TRBV7-2 to TRBJ1-1; no firm D call. V was shortened by 4 bases and J by 1 base, with 19 bases between the two germline ends. CDR1 and CDR2 from the germline V gene are SGHTA and FQGNSA. This CDR3 region has 17 residues. The chain's CDR3 is CASSSTLRTGGNTEAFF. Written as DNA, the CDR3 is TGTGCCAGCAGCTCAACTTTAAGGACCGGAGGGAACACTGAAGCTTTCTTT.

This clone was picked up one time. The chain links TRBV9 to TRBJ1-2; 7 positions match TRBD1. The CDR3 spans 13 residues. Germline loops: CDR1 SGDLS, CDR2 YYNGEE. The V segment lost 4 bases and the J segment 5 bases; nucleotides outside the gene matches: 5. The CDR3 sequence is CASSTMTGYGYTF. CDR3 bases: TGTGCCAGCAGCACCATGACAGGGTATGGCTACACCTTC.

This sequence joins TRBV11-2 and TRBJ1-2; D remains ambiguous. CDR1 and CDR2 from the germline V gene are SGHAT and FQNNGV. Trimming took off 5 bases at V and 7 bases at J, with 20 bases between the two ends. This CDR3 spans 15 amino acids. CDR3 DNA sequence: TGTGCCAGCAGCCCCCTTAGTTGGAGGGCGGTTGGCTACACCTTC. This sequence encodes CASSPLSWRAVGYTF.

V is TRBV19 and J is TRBJ2-2, with a tentative D call TRBD1 (6 bases). Deletions cut 2 bases from V and 4 bases from J, with 11 bases between. Germline V CDR1 and CDR2: LNHDA, SQIVND (reference sequence). The length of the CDR3 is 15 residues. CDR3 sequence (DNA): TGTGCCAGTAGTATACAGCCCAGGGGCACCGGGGAGCTGTTTTTT. Translation gives CASSIQPRGTGELFF.

V and J are TRBV10-3 and TRBJ2-1, with a weak D call TRBD2 (6 bases). Trimming removed 3 bases from V and 12 bases from J, with 21 bases in between. The germline CDR1 and CDR2 sequences are ENHRY and SYGVKD. CDR3 length equals 15 residues. In DNA form, the CDR3 reads TGTGCCATCAGTGATGGAGTTAGCGGCGGCTCAGGGCAGTTCTTC. This translates into CAISDGVSGGSGQFF.

The V call is TRBV28, the J call TRBJ1-4; the match to TRBD1 covers 8 bases. Trimming took 5 bases from V and 8 from J; bases not matched to a gene: 7. Germline V gives CDR1 MDHEN, CDR2 SYDVKM. The CDR3 is made up of 14 amino acids. The DNA of the CDR3 is TGTGCCAGCAGTGTGACAGGGGTCGAGGAAAAACTGTTTTTT. This sequence encodes CASSVTGVEEKLFF.

The gene calls are TRBV6-5 and TRBJ1-2; the D is unclear. Germline CDR1 MNHEY, CDR2 SVGAGI. Trimming took 2 bases from V and 2 from J, leaving 9 bases between them. CDR3 size: 14 residues. The CDR3 DNA reads as TGTGCCAGCAGTTACGGTTCCAGGAACTATGGCTACACCTTC. Translated, it gives CASSYGSRNYGYTF.

The chain is built from TRBV9 and TRBJ1-2; 12 bases fit TRBD1. This CDR3 region has 18 residues. Germline assignment: CDR1 SGDLS and CDR2 YYNGEE. The J segment lost 3 bases and the V segment lost 6 bases, leaving 15 bases of the junction unmatched. Here the CDR3 DNA reads TGTGCCAGCAACAGAAACCGGGACAGGGGGCGTATTGACTATGGCTACACCTTC. It yields the protein CASNRNRDRGRIDYGYTF.

The chain uses TRBV3-1 (or the pseudogene TRBV3-2) and TRBJ2-7; 8 nucleotides agree with TRBD1. CDR3 length: 14 amino acids. Germline loops: CDR1 LGHDT, CDR2 YNNKEL (reference sequence). Trimming took 6 bases from V and 6 from J; bases not matched to a gene: 10. CDR3 nucleotide sequence: TGTGCCAGCAGACCCGCTGGACAGGGCGGCGAGCAGTACTTC. As protein: CASRPAGQGGEQYF.

The rearrangement uses TRBV5-1 and TRBJ1-1, with a tentative D call TRBD1 (6 bases). Germline CDR1 reads SGHRS; CDR2 reads YFSETQ. V lost 5 bases and J lost 1, with 12 bases in between. The CDR3 is 14 amino acids. The CDR3 is CASSSGTTNTEAFF. DNA for the CDR3: TGCGCCAGCAGTTCCGGGACAACGAACACTGAAGCTTTCTTT.

The chain employs TRBV5-1 and TRBJ2-5, with TRBD1 matching over 7 bases. The junction had 17 bases not matched to a gene; V was cut back by 5 bases and J by 4 bases. This CDR3 has 17 amino acids. Germline-derived CDR1 and CDR2 are SGHRS and YFSETQ. CDR3 sequence reads: CASSPTRARTGGETQYF. The CDR3 DNA sequence: TGCGCCAGCAGTCCGACGCGGGCCCGGACAGGCGGAGAGACCCAGTACTTC.

This clone is a singleton in its sample. Distinct nucleotide sequences in the sample also encode this CDR3. The chain links TRBV24-1 to TRBJ2-2, with TRBD1 identical over 8 bases. The J segment lost 3 bases and the V segment lost 4 bases, leaving 6 bases of the junction unmatched. This CDR3 has 16 residues. Germline-derived CDR1 and CDR2 are KGHDR and SFDVKD. The DNA for the CDR3 is TGTGCCACCAGTGACCCGACAGGGGCCCACACCGGGGAGCTGTTTTTT. Its translation: CATSDPTGAHTGELFF.

The CDR3 loop reads CASSAQDIWNTEAFF. The CDR3 nucleotides read TGTGCCAGCAGCGCCCAGGACATTTGGAACACTGAAGCTTTCTTT. The chain combines TRBV9 with TRBJ1-1; perhaps TRBD1 as D (5 bases). V gave up 3 bases and J gave up 1 base, with 13 bases separating them. The CDR3 contains 15 residues. Germline V gives CDR1 SGDLS, CDR2 YYNGEE.

V gene TRBV7-2 combines with J gene TRBJ1-2, with 7 bases identical to TRBD1. This CDR3 region has 15 residues. The germline gives CDR1 SGHTA, CDR2 FQGNSA. V was clipped by 7 bases and J by 5 bases; unmatched bases: 13. The CDR3 sequence: CASTETGRPSYGYTF. CDR3 DNA: TGTGCCAGCACCGAGACAGGGCGTCCTTCGTATGGCTACACCTTC.

The chain joins TRBV20-1 to TRBJ1-4; no clear D. V lost 3 bases, J lost 7 bases, and 18 bases lay in between. CDR3 length equals 15 residues. The germline V gene encodes CDR1 DFQATT and CDR2 SNEGSKA (reference sequence). The DNA for the CDR3 is TGCAGTGCTAGTCCCCCGAGAGGTGAGGGTGAAAAACTGTTTTTT. This sequence encodes CSASPPRGEGEKLFF.

This chain uses TRBV4-3 with TRBJ1-2, with D tentatively TRBD1 (5 bases). CDR1 is LGHNA, CDR2 YSLEER, per germline. CDR3 length: 14 amino acids. V lost 1 base and J lost 5, with 11 bases in between. The CDR3 DNA follows: TGCGCCAGCAGCCAAGTCGTCAGGGCTTATGGCTACACCTTC. Translating it yields CASSQVVRAYGYTF.

The V call is TRBV3-1 (or the pseudogene TRBV3-2), the J call TRBJ1-1, with D hard to call. The CDR3 extends over 16 amino acids. The germline V gene encodes CDR1 LGHDT and CDR2 YNNKEL (reference sequence). The V end lost 0 bases, the J end lost 6 bases, and 17 bases lay between the germline ends. This CDR3 reads CASSQDGGRLASEAFF. In nucleotides, the CDR3 is TGTGCCAGCAGCCAAGATGGAGGCAGGCTTGCCTCTGAAGCTTTCTTT.

This clone came up a few times. CDR3 protein: CASSRRGSGGEDTQYF. The CDR3, as DNA: TGTGCCAGCTCACGGCGTGGGAGCGGGGGGGAAGATACGCAGTATTTT. The V gene is TRBV18, the J gene TRBJ2-3, with 10 bases that match TRBD2. The germline V gene encodes CDR1 KGHSH and CDR2 LQKENI. This CDR3 contains 16 residues. The V and J ends lost 4 bases and 5 bases, in that order; junction bases with no gene match: 9. Together with reference TRBV18 and TRBJ2-3, the CDR3 gives the full variable domain: NAGVMQNPRHLVRRRGQEARLRCSPMKGHSHVYWYRQLPEEGLKFMVYLQKENIIDESGMPKERFSAEFPKEGPSILRIQQVVRGDSAAYFCASSRRGSGGEDTQYFGPGTRLTVL.